Shown below are 26 T cell receptor beta chains from a single sample sequenced in a study of blood T cells in healthy people across ages. Using a J-beta primer mix together with a sample-barcoded 5' primer, a second PCR was run for about 7 to 12 cycles. TCRdb used MiXCR to reprocess the 5' RACE reads, holding one entry per CDR3 protein. In the table there are more than 900,000 distinct CDR3 sequences, about 23% of which are singletons. The sample also formed part of further work on T cells of mothers and their children.

Sequenced: blood. These receptor sequences come from a girl aged 2 to 9 in good health.

The genes are TRBV4-3 and TRBJ1-2; 7 bases match TRBD1. Germline V gene lookup returns CDR1 LGHNA and CDR2 YSLEER. The V gene end was trimmed by 4 bases and the J gene end by 2 bases; junction bases not matched to a gene: 16. The CDR3 consists of 18 residues. CDR3 protein: CASSLEVSGGVQNYGYTF. The CDR3 DNA follows: TGCGCCAGCAGCCTAGAGGTGTCAGGGGGGGTACAAAACTATGGCTACACCTTC.

This clonotype has a handful of counts. V and J are TRBV20-1 and TRBJ1-2; D unresolved. Germline-derived CDR1 and CDR2 are DFQATT and SNEGSKA (reference sequence). V was cut by 6 bases and J by 5 bases, with 7 bases left in between. The CDR3 contains 10 residues. The CDR3 DNA is TGCAGTGCCCCGACGTATGGCTACACCTTC. It codes for CSAPTYGYTF.

This chain links TRBV24-1 with TRBJ2-1, with D possibly being TRBD2 (5 bases). Germline assignment: CDR1 KGHDR and CDR2 SFDVKD. The CDR3 length is 12 residues. The V end lost 5 bases, the J end lost 12 bases, and 13 bases lay between the germline ends. The CDR3 spells CATSGDTEGQFF. The DNA of the CDR3 is TGTGCCACCAGTGGTGACACTGAGGGGCAGTTCTTC.

This clonotype was counted once. The chain couples TRBV5-8 to TRBJ2-7; a possible D gene is TRBD2 (5 bases). The CDR3 runs to 15 residues. The germline CDR1 and CDR2 sequences are SGHTS and YDEGEE. V lost 4 bases and J lost 0, with 14 bases in between. CDR3 nucleotide sequence: TGTGCCAGCAGCCTACTAGATTCTCCCTCCTACGAGCAGTACTTC. This translates into CASSLLDSPSYEQYF.

The rearrangement joins TRBV20-1 to TRBJ2-3; D tentatively reads TRBD1 or TRBD2 (6 bases each). The germline gives CDR1 DFQATT, CDR2 SNEGSKA (reference sequence). V lost 6 bases and J lost 3, with 13 bases in between. The CDR3 contains 13 residues. CDR3 in amino acids: CSAPVGGTDTQYF. CDR3 coding DNA: TGCAGTGCCCCCGTAGGGGGGACAGATACGCAGTATTTT.

The chain has TRBV11-2 and TRBJ2-2; maybe TRBD1 (6 bases). The V end lost 8 bases, the J end lost 0 bases, and 16 bases lay between the germline ends. CDR3 length equals 16 residues. The germline gives CDR1 SGHAT, CDR2 FQNNGV. The CDR3 bases are TGTGCCAGCTACCCGGGGACACTCGCGAACACCGGGGAGCTGTTTTTT. Its translation is CASYPGTLANTGELFF.

The chain joins TRBV4-3 to TRBJ2-2, with no clear D. Germline V gives CDR1 LGHNA, CDR2 YSLEER. This CDR3 region has 16 residues. The V gene lost 0 bases and the J gene lost 1 base, with 9 bases spanning the gap. In DNA form, the CDR3 reads TGCGCCAGCAGCCAAGATTTTCGGCGGAACACCGGGGAGCTGTTTTTT. Amino acid sequence: CASSQDFRRNTGELFF.

Ten or more counts support this clonotype. The rearrangement joins TRBV5-8 to TRBJ2-1; D unresolved. CDR3 length equals 15 residues. Trimming took off 2 bases at V and 5 bases at J, with 14 bases between the two ends. Germline CDR1 reads SGHTS; CDR2 reads YDEGEE. CDR3 protein: CASSFVTGPHNEQFF. DNA for the CDR3: TGTGCCAGCAGCTTCGTAACCGGGCCGCACAATGAGCAGTTCTTC.

This clonotype was observed a few times. The chain combines TRBV5-5 with TRBJ2-1; 10 bases agree with TRBD2. In germline, CDR1 is SGHKS, CDR2 YYEKEE (reference sequence). The CDR3 runs to 18 residues. V was clipped by 0 bases and J by 0 bases; unmatched bases: 6. The CDR3 DNA is TGTGCCAGCAGCTTGGATTGGAGCGGGAGGGTCTCCTACAATGAGCAGTTCTTC. Amino acid sequence: CASSLDWSGRVSYNEQFF. The complete variable domain, with remaining parts taken from reference TRBV5-5 and TRBJ2-1, reads DAGVTQSPTHLIKTRGQQVTLRCSPISGHKSVSWYQQVLGQGPQFIFQYYEKEERGRGNFPDRFSARQFPNYSSELNVNALLLGDSALYLCASSLDWSGRVSYNEQFFGPGTRLTVL.

CDR3 nucleotides: TGCAGCTTCTCTGGGGACTTAAAAAACATTCAGTACTTC. Protein product: CSFSGDLKNIQYF. The V and J genes are TRBV20-1 and TRBJ2-4; a weak D match, TRBD2 (6 bases). Looked up from germline, CDR1 is DFQATT and CDR2 is SNEGSKA (reference sequence). The CDR3 has 13 residues.

V usage is TRBV27 and J usage is TRBJ2-5; D is possibly TRBD2 (5 bases). The V and J ends lost 4 bases and 5 bases respectively, with 14 bases between them. The CDR3 contains 14 residues. In germline, CDR1 is MNHEY, CDR2 SMNVEV (reference sequence). In DNA, the CDR3 is TGTGCCAGCAGTTCAGCAGGCTCGGGGGAGACCCAGTACTTC. As protein: CASSSAGSGETQYF.

In regard to this clonotype: The CDR3 ends on some other residue instead of the conserved phenylalanine or tryptophan, so this is likely a read error. The chain has TRBV6-1 and TRBJ2-2; D gene unclear. Germline CDR1 and CDR2: MNHNS and SASEGT. Trimming cost V 7 bases and J 2 bases, with 20 bases left between them. There are 17 residues in the CDR3. CDR3 loop: CASKLTPVRVNTGELFL. CDR3 nucleotides: TGTGCCAGCAAACTTACCCCGGTTCGAGTAAACACCGGGGAGCTGTTTCTT.

This clonotype has just a few counts. The J gene is TRBJ1-5, the V gene TRBV6-2 or TRBV6-3; D may be TRBD1 (6 bases). Trimming took 8 bases from V and 11 from J, leaving 22 bases between them. This CDR3 is 14 amino acids long. Germline V gives CDR1 MNHEY, CDR2 SVGEGT. The CDR3 nucleotides are TGTGCCAGCTCCTTGCCGGGGCCCTCAGGGGCCCAGCATTTT. Translated: CASSLPGPSGAQHF.

This clonotype appeared a few times. The chain is built from TRBV6-5 and TRBJ2-7, with 9 bases matching TRBD2. J was trimmed by 6 bases and V by 5 bases; bases with no gene match: 8. The germline gives CDR1 MNHEY, CDR2 SVGAGI. The CDR3 extends over 14 amino acids. Here the CDR3 DNA reads TGTGCCAGCAGTCTACAGCGGGGGGCGTTCGAGCAGTACTTC. It encodes CASSLQRGAFEQYF.

The CDR3 region is CASSYHGEETQYF. The CDR3 region has the DNA TGTGCCAGCAGTTATCACGGGGAGGAGACCCAGTACTTC. The chain links TRBV6-5 to TRBJ2-5; a weak D match, TRBD2 (5 bases). V was clipped by 3 bases and J by 5 bases, with 10 bases between them. Germline CDR1 is MNHEY and CDR2 is SVGAGI. The CDR3 contains 13 residues.

CDR3 in DNA: TGCAGTGCTTGCCATTCAGCGGGGGGGGGAGATACGCAGTATTTT. This sequence encodes CSACHSAGGGDTQYF. The chain couples TRBV20-1 to TRBJ2-3; 10 positions agree with TRBD2. The CDR3 is made up of 15 amino acids. V shed 5 bases and J 5 bases; nucleotides not matched to a gene: 10. The germline V gene has CDR1 DFQATT and CDR2 SNEGSKA (reference sequence).

The chain's CDR3 is CAISFRGDTEAFF. The CDR3 nucleotides are TGTGCCATCAGCTTCAGGGGGGACACTGAAGCTTTCTTT. This chain uses TRBV10-3 with TRBJ1-1, with 7 nucleotides matching TRBD1. V shed 6 bases, J shed 3 bases, and the junction held 4 bases outside the gene matches. Germline CDR1 reads ENHRY; CDR2 reads SYGVKD. The CDR3 loop spans 13 amino acids.

The table lists this clonotype with a few counts. The J gene is TRBJ1-2, the V gene TRBV4-1; D gene uncertain. This CDR3 has 15 residues. Germline V gene lookup returns CDR1 MGHRA and CDR2 YSYEKL. The V end lost 4 bases, the J end lost 6 bases, and 18 bases lay between the germline ends. CDR3 DNA sequence: TGCGCCAGCAGCCCAGCCAGGAGTCCTCGTAATGGCTACACCTTC. Translation: CASSPARSPRNGYTF.

V is TRBV10-3 and J is TRBJ1-4; no clear D gene. V was clipped by 2 bases and J by 7 bases, with 14 bases between them. Germline loops: CDR1 ENHRY, CDR2 SYGVKD. The CDR3 loop spans 15 amino acids. CDR3 in DNA: TGTGCCATCAGTGAGGGAGCGGGGTCCCGTGAAAAACTGTTTTTT. This sequence encodes CAISEGAGSREKLFF.

This clonotype was found a few times. The rearrangement uses TRBV7-3 and TRBJ2-1, with 7 bases that match TRBD2. CDR3 size: 17 residues. The germline CDR1 and CDR2 sequences are SGHTA and FQGTGA. V shed 1 base and J 4 bases; nucleotides not matched to a gene: 10. In DNA form, the CDR3 reads TGTGCCAGCAGCTTAAATCCCTCGCTAGCGGCATACAATGAGCAGTTCTTC. This gives the protein CASSLNPSLAAYNEQFF.

The chain uses TRBV7-6 and TRBJ1-4, with a tentative D call TRBD1 (5 bases). Germline V gene sequence: CDR1 SGHVS, CDR2 FNYEAQ. The CDR3 consists of 16 residues. With 3 bases removed from V and 5 bases from J, the gap between germline ends came to 16 bases. The CDR3 reads CASSLGQGGLNEKLFF. Here the CDR3 DNA reads TGTGCCAGCAGCTTGGGGCAGGGTGGCTTGAATGAAAAACTGTTTTTT.

This clonotype appeared a few times. V gene TRBV2 combines with J gene TRBJ2-2, with 13 bases lining up with TRBD2. Germline CDR1 reads SNHLY; CDR2 reads FYNNEI. The V gene end was trimmed by 6 bases and the J gene end by 7 bases; junction bases not matched to a gene: 5. The CDR3 runs to 15 residues. The CDR3 is CASSRTSGSNGELFF. The CDR3 region has the DNA TGTGCCAGCAGCCGGACTAGCGGGAGTAACGGGGAGCTGTTTTTT. The entire variable domain, with the rest obtained from reference TRBV2 and TRBJ2-2, is as follows: EPEVTQTPSHQVTQMGQEVILRCVPISNHLYFYWYRQILGQKVEFLVSFYNNEISEKSEIFDDQFSVERPDGSNFTLKIRSTKLEDSAMYFCASSRTSGSNGELFFGEGSRLTVL.

This clonotype was counted a single time. The chain couples TRBV27 to TRBJ2-3; 10 nucleotides agree with TRBD1. Germline trimming cut 5 bases from V and 4 bases from J; bases unmatched to any gene: 9. There are 16 residues in the CDR3. Germline V gene sequence: CDR1 MNHEY, CDR2 SMNVEV (reference sequence). CDR3 amino acids: CASSRTGGSPSDTQYF. CDR3 coding DNA: TGTGCCAGCAGTCGGACAGGGGGATCCCCTTCAGATACGCAGTATTTT.

V and J are TRBV3-1 and TRBJ1-2, with 10 bases lining up with TRBD1. The CDR3 loop spans 15 amino acids. Germline CDR1 reads LGHDT; CDR2 reads YNNKEL (reference sequence). Losses at the gene ends were 4 bases for V and 6 bases for J; bases not matched to a gene: 8. The CDR3 here is CASSPYDRGQNGYTF. CDR3 DNA: TGTGCCAGCAGCCCTTACGACAGGGGGCAAAATGGCTACACCTTC.

The V gene is TRBV6-2 or TRBV6-3, the J gene TRBJ2-4, with a tentative D call TRBD1 (5 bases). Germline CDR1 is MNHEY and CDR2 is SVGEGT. This CDR3 has 13 residues. V was cut by 5 bases and J by 5 bases, with 10 bases left in between. For the CDR3, the DNA is TGTGCCAGCAGTCCCAGGGATCAAAACATTCAGTACTTC. Residues: CASSPRDQNIQYF.

This clonotype was observed a few times. V usage is TRBV20-1 and J usage is TRBJ1-4; D is uncertain. The germline V and J ends were trimmed by 5 bases and 5 bases, with 12 bases remaining between them. The germline V gene has CDR1 DFQATT and CDR2 SNEGSKA (reference sequence). The CDR3 covers 13 residues. This CDR3 is CSAAPTVNEKLFF. DNA for the CDR3: TGCAGTGCTGCACCGACGGTAAATGAAAAACTGTTTTTT.